This is a list of T cell receptor beta chains from one sample in a study of T cell responses to AZD1222 COVID-19 vaccine. Clones were read by immunoSEQ multiplex PCR, and TCRdb kept only the in-frame ones, dropping some. The sample records 57,000 or so clones, 65% to 80% being singletons. This material consisted of peripheral blood, taken on day 0 of AZD1222 vaccination. The source of these receptors is an adult in good health. Both conserved end residues are trimmed from each CDR3.

v_gene	j_gene	CDR3aa
TRBV4-3	TRBJ1-5	ASSLTRGSFLH
TRBV6-6	TRBJ1-5	ASSSQGTGGNQPQH
TRBV27	TRBJ2-1	ASSIQGFYNEQF
TRBV5-1	TRBJ1-1	ASSSVGMNTEAF
TRBV7-2	TRBJ2-3	ASSLGRSTDTQY
TRBV3-1/TRBV3-2	TRBJ2-1	ASSQDLERGDNNEQF
TRBV28	TRBJ1-1	ASDSRGLNTEAF
TRBV7-9	TRBJ2-3	ASSPFDSPGTDTQY
TRBV3-1/TRBV3-2	TRBJ1-4	ASSQEGQGAGDEKLF
TRBV7-2	TRBJ1-1	ASSPQQGLSAF
TRBV7-2	TRBJ1-2	ASSWSGSGNGYT
TRBV27	TRBJ1-3	ASGQGATGGVAGNTIY
TRBV27	TRBJ1-1	ASTGGVRNTEAF
TRBV7-6	TRBJ2-2	ASSPYGRGAGTGELF
TRBV4-3	TRBJ2-3	ASSLAQRGITDTQY
TRBV7-2	TRBJ2-7	ASTLGGSRQRRDEQY
TRBV20-1	TRBJ1-1	SGRQNTEAF
TRBV9	TRBJ2-3	ASSLRPDTQY
TRBV2	TRBJ1-1	ASSEASRGDPEAF
TRBV5-1	TRBJ2-3	ASSFGRGSLTDTQY
TRBV5-4	TRBJ1-2	ASSLETGYGYT
TRBV5-1	TRBJ1-1	ASSLEAGMNTEAF
TRBV12-3/TRBV12-4	TRBJ1-2	ASSIGGPYGYT
TRBV19	TRBJ1-1	ASSRTGDTEAF
TRBV28	TRBJ2-5	ASSLGETQY
TRBV5-4	TRBJ2-1	ASSPAASGGAGSSEQF
TRBV27	TRBJ2-1	ASSFHSQQF
TRBV7-6	TRBJ2-1	ASSSTVLGYNEQF
TRBV19	TRBJ1-1	ASSITGGLGDTEAF
TRBV7-2	TRBJ2-3	ASSFWGVGTDTQY
TRBV7-8	TRBJ1-1	ASSPGQERREAF
TRBV5-1	TRBJ1-1	ASSTFTDREAF
TRBV12-3/TRBV12-4	TRBJ1-5	ASSLDWSQPQH
TRBV4-2	TRBJ2-6	ASSQSGSSGANVLT
TRBV9	TRBJ2-1	ASSASGEQF
TRBV7-8	TRBJ2-7	ASSLVGRGRSRADEQY
TRBV7-2	TRBJ1-5	ASSRGQGNQPQH
TRBV5-4	TRBJ1-3	ASSLDRTGNTIY
TRBV29-1	TRBJ1-2	SVADGLFYGYT
TRBV6-2/TRBV6-3	TRBJ2-6	ASSLDFSGANVLT
TRBV4-1	TRBJ1-6	ASSSDAGQGVSPLH
TRBV19	TRBJ2-3	ATSWGGSTDTQY
TRBV7-3	TRBJ2-3	ASSHYPTDTQY
TRBV4-3	TRBJ2-3	ASSPSAGLAGTTDTQY
TRBV7-9	TRBJ1-2	ASSPGTGGLGYT
TRBV30	TRBJ2-1	AWSGLANEQF
TRBV7-3	TRBJ1-4	ASSLQGSPTNEKLF
TRBV29-1	TRBJ2-1	SASDNEQF
TRBV2	TRBJ2-6	VSTGDSLSGANVLT
TRBV6-2/TRBV6-3	TRBJ1-5	ASSPRGNGPNQPQH
TRBV29-1	TRBJ1-3	SAVRGLGGNTIY
TRBV9	TRBJ2-5	ASSPHRFQETQY
TRBV12-3/TRBV12-4	TRBJ1-2	ASTSTGTGYT
TRBV2	TRBJ1-3	ASRVGVSGNTIY
TRBV11-3	TRBJ2-5	ASSLNQETQY
TRBV28	TRBJ2-7	ASTLVGSSYEQY
TRBV20-1	TRBJ1-4	SASSPWGAANEKLF
TRBV6-2/TRBV6-3	TRBJ2-7	ASSWGDEQY
TRBV24-1	TRBJ2-3	ATSDFRAGARDTQY
TRBV10-3	TRBJ2-5	AISERLAGGEETQY